The 25 T cell receptor beta chains given below trace back to one sample, sequenced in a study of cytomegalovirus exposure and HLA in healthy donors. The PCR used 60 Vbeta and 13 Jbeta primers. Clones were read by immunoSEQ multiplex PCR, and TCRdb kept only the in-frame ones, dropping some. The data show roughly 160,000 clones, roughly 85% seen once. The sequenced sample was PBMCs. The receptors originated from a middle-aged man in good health and CMV-seronegative.

The rearrangement joins TRBV7-2 to TRBJ1-1; possible D gene TRBD1, 5 bases. Germline CDR1 is SGHTA and CDR2 is FQGNSA. The CDR3 sequence is 17 residues long. Trimming stripped 1 base from V and 5 bases from J, with 20 bases between. CDR3 DNA sequence: TGTGCCAGCAGCTTAGGTATACGGGCAGGGAGGGGAACTGAAGCTTTCTTT. Protein product: CASSLGIRAGRGTEAFF.

About this clone: The junction shows a germline mismatch at one end, possibly a read error. The gene calls are TRBV2 and TRBJ2-5; 7 nucleotides match TRBD1. Germline CDR1 is SNHLY and CDR2 is FYNNEI. The CDR3 is 17 amino acids. The CDR3 here is CASRPNDRVWYQEAQYF. As DNA, the CDR3 is TGTGCCAGCAGACCTAACGACAGGGTCTGGTACCAAGAGGCCCAGTACTTC. The variable domain in full, with the rest retrieved from reference TRBV2 and TRBJ2-5, is EPEVTQTPSHQVTQMGQEVILRCVPISNHLYFYWYRQILGQKVEFLVSFYNNEISEKSEIFDDQFSVERPDGSNFTLKIRSTKLEDSAMYFCASRPNDRVWYQEAQYFGPGTRLLVL.

Only one count was recorded for this clone. The chain joins TRBV19 to TRBJ1-2; D uncertain. Germline lookup yields CDR1 LNHDA and CDR2 SQIVND (reference sequence). The CDR3 spans 11 residues. Trimming removed 6 bases at V and 8 bases at J, with 10 bases between. The CDR3 DNA is TGTGCCAGTAGGGCAAGTATCGGCTACACCTTC. Residues: CASRASIGYTF.

The chain carries TRBV25-1 and TRBJ2-7; 9 bases fit TRBD2. V was pared by 3 bases and J by 6 bases, with 6 bases of the junction left unmatched. This CDR3 comprises 14 residues. Per the germline V gene, CDR1 is MGHDK and CDR2 is SYGVNS. CDR3 DNA sequence: TGTGCCAGCAGTGACTTAGCGGGAGATCGCGAGCAGTACTTC. Protein sequence: CASSDLAGDREQYF.

The genes are TRBV6-6 and TRBJ2-7; 7 bases agree with TRBD1. This CDR3 region has 13 residues. Germline CDR1 MNHNY, CDR2 SVGAGI (reference sequence). Trimming removed 2 bases from V and 3 bases from J; junction bases left unmatched: 1. This CDR3 reads CASSYGDSYEQYF. The CDR3 region has the DNA TGTGCCAGCAGTTACGGGGACAGCTACGAGCAGTACTTC.

The sample holds one count of this clone. The rearrangement links TRBV5-1 to TRBJ2-2; perhaps TRBD2 as D (6 bases). This CDR3 spans 16 amino acids. Germline loops: CDR1 SGHRS, CDR2 YFSETQ. Trimming removed 6 bases at V and 3 bases at J, with 18 bases between. The CDR3 nucleotides are TGCGCCAGCACCACGAGGCGCGGGAAAGACACCGGGGAGCTGTTTTTT. Translation gives CASTTRRGKDTGELFF.

The chain uses TRBV27 and TRBJ1-1; tentative D call: TRBD1 (6 bases). The CDR3 contains 16 residues. Germline loops: CDR1 MNHEY, CDR2 SMNVEV (reference sequence). Trimming removed 7 bases at V and 0 bases at J, with 18 bases between. CDR3 nucleotide sequence: TGTGCCAGCATCCCACAGGGACAAGTCATGAACACTGAAGCTTTCTTT. Its translation: CASIPQGQVMNTEAFF.

On this clone itself: Its ends do not fully match the called genes, so a read error is possible. The gene calls are TRBV29-1 and TRBJ2-6, with D perhaps TRBD1 (5 bases). From germline, CDR1 is SQVTM and CDR2 ANQGSEA. The CDR3 covers 14 residues. The CDR3 DNA reads as TGCAGCGTCGACGCCCGATCTGGGGCCAACGGCCTGACTTTC. Its translation is CSVDARSGANGLTF.

This sequence joins TRBV29-1 and TRBJ1-1, with unresolved D. The CDR3 loop spans 16 amino acids. Trimming cost V 0 bases and J 7 bases, with 21 bases left between them. Looked up from germline, CDR1 is SQVTM and CDR2 is ANQGSEA. The CDR3 DNA sequence: TGCAGCGTTGAAGATCCAGACCGGGGAGTTATAAGTGAAGCTTTCTTT. Its protein product is CSVEDPDRGVISEAFF. Based on the CDR3 plus reference TRBV29-1 and TRBJ1-1, the full variable domain is SAVISQKPSRDICQRGTSLTIQCQVDSQVTMMFWYRQQPGQSLTLIATANQGSEATYESGFVIDKFPISRPNLTFSTLTVSNMSPEDSSIYLCSVEDPDRGVISEAFFGQGTRLTVV.

In regard to this clone: An end of the junction differs from the germline gene, which may be a read error. V gene TRBV9 combines with J gene TRBJ1-6; TRBD1 matches 10 bases. The CDR3 runs 20 residues. Germline V gene data show CDR1 as SGDLS and CDR2 as YYNGEE. DNA of the CDR3: TGTGCCAGCAGCGATCCACCGGGACAGGGGCCCTATTTTTATAATTCGCCCCTCCACTTT. Translating gives CASSDPPGQGPYFYNSPLHF.

This rearrangement joins TRBV2 to TRBJ2-7, with D tentatively TRBD2 (5 bases). The germline V gene has CDR1 SNHLY and CDR2 FYNNEI. With 6 bases removed from V and 0 bases from J, the gap between germline ends came to 9 bases. This CDR3 region has 13 residues. CDR3 DNA sequence: TGTGCCAGCAGAACGGACTTCTCCTACGAGCAGTACTTC. Encoded protein: CASRTDFSYEQYF.

The chain uses TRBV2 and TRBJ2-7; possible D gene TRBD1, 6 bases. In germline, CDR1 is SNHLY, CDR2 FYNNEI. Trimming took off 6 bases at V and 0 bases at J, with 15 bases between the two ends. The CDR3 consists of 15 residues. The CDR3 DNA follows: TGTGCCAGCAGGGTAGGACAGTCGGTCTCCTACGAGCAGTACTTC. The encoded protein is CASRVGQSVSYEQYF.

The chain combines TRBV7-6 with TRBJ2-7; 15 nucleotides align to TRBD2. V lost 4 bases and J lost 5; bases outside the gene matches: 3. The CDR3 covers 15 residues. Per germline, CDR1 SGHVS and CDR2 FNYEAQ. CDR3 sequence: CASSWTSGRADEQYF. CDR3 bases: TGTGCCAGCAGCTGGACTAGCGGGAGGGCCGACGAGCAGTACTTC.

CDR3 region: CASSLEAGRDEQYF. The CDR3 region has the DNA TGCGCCAGCAGCTTGGAGGCGGGCCGGGACGAGCAGTACTTC. The rearrangement joins TRBV5-1 to TRBJ2-7; TRBD2 is a possible D gene (5 bases). Germline V CDR1 and CDR2: SGHRS, YFSETQ. V lost 0 bases to trimming and J lost 5 bases, with 12 bases between them. The CDR3 loop spans 14 amino acids.

This sequence joins TRBV6-5 and TRBJ1-1; 11 bases line up with TRBD1. Trimming removed 4 bases from V and 6 bases from J; junction bases left unmatched: 1. Per the germline V gene, CDR1 is MNHEY and CDR2 is SVGAGI. The CDR3 is 13 amino acids. The CDR3 bases are TGTGCCAGCAGTTGGGGACAGGGGGCTGAAGCTTTCTTT. Translated: CASSWGQGAEAFF.

The chain couples TRBV29-1 to TRBJ2-7, with 9 bases aligning to TRBD1. Trimming took 6 bases from V and 0 from J; bases not matched to a gene: 9. CDR3 length equals 15 residues. From germline, CDR1 is SQVTM and CDR2 ANQGSEA. CDR3 sequence (DNA): TGCAGCGTCGTCCCGGGACAGGGAAGCTCCTACGAGCAGTACTTC. It codes for CSVVPGQGSSYEQYF.

The chain links TRBV7-9 to TRBJ1-1, with D possibly matching TRBD1 (5 bases). Germline V gene lookup returns CDR1 SEHNR and CDR2 FQNEAQ (reference sequence). Trimming cost V 0 bases and J 5 bases, with 10 bases left between them. CDR3 size: 14 residues. CDR3 coding DNA: TGTGCCAGCAGCTTAGCCACGGGGGAAACTGAAGCTTTCTTT. Translating gives CASSLATGETEAFF.

This chain uses TRBV19 with TRBJ1-2, with 8 bases fitting TRBD1. Germline V CDR1 and CDR2: LNHDA, SQIVND (reference sequence). The CDR3 is made up of 13 amino acids. J lost 6 bases, V lost 7 bases, and 7 bases had no gene match. CDR3 in amino acids: CASNPRGQDGYTF. DNA of the CDR3: TGTGCCAGTAATCCCAGGGGGCAGGATGGCTACACCTTC. Full variable domain (missing parts from reference TRBV19 and TRBJ1-2): DGGITQSPKYLFRKEGQNVTLSCEQNLNHDAMYWYRQDPGQGLRLIYYSQIVNDFQKGDIAEGYSVSREKKESFPLTVTSAQKNPTAFYLCASNPRGQDGYTFGSGTRLTVV.

This clone was recorded once. This chain links TRBV5-6 with TRBJ2-5; D is unresolved. The CDR3 has 14 residues. Germline loops: CDR1 SGHDT, CDR2 YYEEEE. V lost 2 bases, J lost 3 bases, and 11 bases lay in between. The CDR3 spells CASSFVATKETQYF. Here the CDR3 DNA reads TGTGCCAGCAGCTTTGTGGCCACTAAAGAGACCCAGTACTTC.

The chain recombines TRBV6-6 with TRBJ2-7, with D tentatively TRBD1 (5 bases). This CDR3 is built from 16 residues. The germline V gene has CDR1 MNHNY and CDR2 SVGAGI (reference sequence). Trimming stripped 5 bases from V and 0 bases from J, with 17 bases between. The CDR3 bases are TGTGCCAGCAGTCTGGATAGGGCAGGGCCCTCCTACGAGCAGTACTTC. It is translated as CASSLDRAGPSYEQYF.

The rearrangement joins TRBV4-1 to TRBJ2-7; TRBD2 aligns across 10 bases. CDR1 and CDR2 from the germline V gene are MGHRA and YSYEKL. This CDR3 contains 16 residues. Unmatched junction bases numbered 6, after V lost 3 bases and J lost 1 base. The CDR3 sequence: CASSQVAGGLSYEQYF. In nucleotides, the CDR3 is TGCGCCAGCAGCCAGGTAGCGGGAGGACTTTCCTACGAGCAGTACTTC.

A word on this clone: One junction end does not reproduce the germline sequence, and a read error may be involved. The rearrangement joins TRBV7-7 to TRBJ2-5, with D perhaps matching TRBD2 (5 bases). This CDR3 is built from 15 residues. Germline V gives CDR1 SSHAT, CDR2 FNYEAQ (reference sequence). The CDR3 DNA sequence: TGTGCTAGCAGCTTAGGAGGTGCGGCCCAAGAGACCCAGTACTTC. This codes for CASSLGGAAQETQYF. Looking up the rest from reference TRBV7-7 and TRBJ2-5 gives the full variable domain: GAGVSQSPRYKVTKRGQDVTLRCDPISSHATLYWYQQALGQGPEFLTYFNYEAQPDKSGLPSDRFSAERPEGSISTLTIQRTEQRDSAMYRCASSLGGAAQETQYFGPGTRLLVL.

The genes are TRBV4-1 and TRBJ1-2; D may be TRBD1 (6 bases). V shed 2 bases and J shed 7 bases, with 11 bases lying between them. CDR1 and CDR2 (germline): MGHRA, YSYEKL. This CDR3 spans 13 amino acids. CDR3 sequence (DNA): TGCGCCAGCAGCCAACAGGGGTCTGGTGGCTACACCTTC. It encodes CASSQQGSGGYTF.

This chain uses TRBV4-1 with TRBJ2-5; 8 bases map to TRBD2. Germline lookup yields CDR1 MGHRA and CDR2 YSYEKL. This CDR3 region has 19 residues. J lost 5 bases, V lost 0 bases, and 17 bases had no gene match. The CDR3 DNA follows: TGCGCCAGCAGCCAAGAAAGCCTGGATGTACTAGCGGATGACGAGACCCAGTACTTC. Its protein product is CASSQESLDVLADDETQYF.

The genes are TRBV5-4 and TRBJ2-3; tentative D call: TRBD2 (5 bases). The CDR3 consists of 14 residues. V dropped 5 bases and J dropped 0 bases, with 10 bases sitting between them. Germline V gene sequence: CDR1 SGHNT, CDR2 YYREEE (reference sequence). The CDR3 protein is CASREGRSTDTQYF. CDR3 bases: TGTGCCAGCAGAGAGGGAAGAAGCACAGATACGCAGTATTTT.